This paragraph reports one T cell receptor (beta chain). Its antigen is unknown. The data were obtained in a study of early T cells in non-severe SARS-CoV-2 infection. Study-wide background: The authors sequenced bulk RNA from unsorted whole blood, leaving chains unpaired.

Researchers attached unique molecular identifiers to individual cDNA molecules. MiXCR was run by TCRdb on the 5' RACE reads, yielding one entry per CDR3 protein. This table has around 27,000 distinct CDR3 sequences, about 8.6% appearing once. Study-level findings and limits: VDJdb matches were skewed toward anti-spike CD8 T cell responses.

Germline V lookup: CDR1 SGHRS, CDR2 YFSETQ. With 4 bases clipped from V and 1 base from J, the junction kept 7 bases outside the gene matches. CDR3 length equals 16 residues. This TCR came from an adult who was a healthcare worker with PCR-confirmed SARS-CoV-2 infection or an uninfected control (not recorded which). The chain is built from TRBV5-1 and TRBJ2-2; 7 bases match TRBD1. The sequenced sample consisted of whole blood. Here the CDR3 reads CASSPPGTENTGELFF. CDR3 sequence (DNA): TGCGCCAGCAGCCCCCCCGGGACAGAGAACACCGGGGAGCTGTTTTTT.